Listed here are 6 T cell receptor beta chains from one sample, sequenced in a study of cytomegalovirus exposure and HLA in healthy donors. Vbeta (60) and Jbeta (13) primers were used in the PCR. Clones were read by immunoSEQ multiplex PCR, and TCRdb kept only the in-frame ones, dropping some. Seen here are 55,000 to 70,000 clones, approximately 80% observed once, and the top ten hold 7.8%. The specimen was PBMCs. The source is a man between 18 and 35 years old in good health and CMV-seropositive.

This chain joins TRBV6-1 and TRBJ2-1; D perhaps matches TRBD2 (6 bases). The CDR3 runs to 14 residues. V lost 6 bases to trimming and J lost 1 base, with 10 bases between them. Germline V gives CDR1 MNHNS, CDR2 SASEGT. Here the CDR3 reads CASRVADSYNEQFF. CDR3 DNA: TGTGCCAGCAGGGTAGCGGATTCCTACAATGAGCAGTTCTTC.

The chain joins TRBV4-1 to TRBJ1-5; perhaps TRBD1 as D (5 bases). Germline CDR1 is MGHRA and CDR2 is YSYEKL. V was shortened by 6 bases and J by 7 bases, with 16 bases between the two germline ends. This CDR3 has 14 amino acids. The CDR3 here is CASSQPGFRQPQHF. CDR3 bases: TGCGCCAGCAGTCAACCAGGGTTCAGGCAGCCCCAGCATTTT.

The chain recombines TRBV7-6 with TRBJ1-1; a possible D gene is TRBD1 (6 bases). Germline assignment: CDR1 SGHVS and CDR2 FNYEAQ. The V end lost 1 base, the J end lost 8 bases, and 11 bases lay between the germline ends. This CDR3 is built from 13 residues. The CDR3 DNA reads as TGTGCCAGCAGCTTAGAGGCAGGGGAGGAAGCTTTCTTT. Its protein is CASSLEAGEEAFF.

The chain combines TRBV30 with TRBJ1-5; TRBD1 aligns across 9 bases. The CDR3 loop spans 14 amino acids. Germline-derived CDR1 and CDR2 are GTSNPN and SVGIG (reference sequence). The trim removed 1 base at V and 11 bases at J, leaving 9 bases unmatched. CDR3 sequence (DNA): TGTGCCTGGAGTGCCGGGACAGGGAGGGTGGCCCAGCATTTT. Encoded protein: CAWSAGTGRVAQHF.

This chain links TRBV19 with TRBJ1-1; 9 nucleotides line up with TRBD1. The CDR3 consists of 15 residues. V shed 6 bases, J shed 4 bases, and the junction held 9 bases outside the gene matches. The germline V gene has CDR1 LNHDA and CDR2 SQIVND (reference sequence). CDR3 sequence: CASSEGQGGITEAFF. CDR3 in DNA: TGTGCCAGTAGCGAGGGACAGGGCGGGATCACTGAAGCTTTCTTT.

The gene calls are TRBV30 and TRBJ1-6, with D unclear. V lost 0 bases to trimming and J lost 7 bases, with 10 bases between them. CDR1 is GTSNPN and CDR2 is SVGIG in the germline V gene (reference sequence). This CDR3 region has 14 residues. The CDR3 sequence is CAWSVTTPNSPLHF. The CDR3 bases are TGTGCCTGGAGTGTAACGACACCGAATTCACCCCTCCACTTT.